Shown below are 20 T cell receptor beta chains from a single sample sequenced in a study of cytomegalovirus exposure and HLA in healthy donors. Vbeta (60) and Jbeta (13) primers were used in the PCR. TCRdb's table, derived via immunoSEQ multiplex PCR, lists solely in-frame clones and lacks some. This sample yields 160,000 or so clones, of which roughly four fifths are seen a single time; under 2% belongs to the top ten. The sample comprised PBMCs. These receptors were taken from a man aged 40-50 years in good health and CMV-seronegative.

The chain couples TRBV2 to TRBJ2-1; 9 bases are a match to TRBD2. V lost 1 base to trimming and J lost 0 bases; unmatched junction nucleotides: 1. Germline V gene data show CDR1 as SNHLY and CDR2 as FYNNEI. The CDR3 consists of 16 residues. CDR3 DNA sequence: TGTGCCAGCAGTGAAGGTAGCGGGAGCTCCTACAATGAGCAGTTCTTC. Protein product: CASSEGSGSSYNEQFF. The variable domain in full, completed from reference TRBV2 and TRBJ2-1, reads EPEVTQTPSHQVTQMGQEVILRCVPISNHLYFYWYRQILGQKVEFLVSFYNNEISEKSEIFDDQFSVERPDGSNFTLKIRSTKLEDSAMYFCASSEGSGSSYNEQFFGPGTRLTVL.

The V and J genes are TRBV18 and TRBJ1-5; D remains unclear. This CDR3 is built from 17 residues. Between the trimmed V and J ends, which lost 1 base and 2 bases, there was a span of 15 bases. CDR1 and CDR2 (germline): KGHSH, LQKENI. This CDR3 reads CASSPQSGSLGNQPQHF. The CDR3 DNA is TGTGCCAGCTCACCACAGTCGGGGTCCTTGGGCAATCAGCCCCAGCATTTT.

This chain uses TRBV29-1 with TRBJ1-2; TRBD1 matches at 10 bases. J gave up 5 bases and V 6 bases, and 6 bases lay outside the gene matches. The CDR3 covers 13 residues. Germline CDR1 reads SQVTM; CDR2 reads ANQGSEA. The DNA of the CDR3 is TGCAGCGTGGAGGACAGGGGGAGATATGGCTACACCTTC. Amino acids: CSVEDRGRYGYTF. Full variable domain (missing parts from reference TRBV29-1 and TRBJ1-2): SAVISQKPSRDICQRGTSLTIQCQVDSQVTMMFWYRQQPGQSLTLIATANQGSEATYESGFVIDKFPISRPNLTFSTLTVSNMSPEDSSIYLCSVEDRGRYGYTFGSGTRLTVV.

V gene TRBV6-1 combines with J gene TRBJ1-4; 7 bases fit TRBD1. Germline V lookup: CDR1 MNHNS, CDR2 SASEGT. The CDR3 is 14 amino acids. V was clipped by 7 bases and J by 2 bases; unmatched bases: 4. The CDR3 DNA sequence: TGTGCCAGCACCCGCAGGGGGACTAATGAAAAACTGTTTTTT. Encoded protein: CASTRRGTNEKLFF.

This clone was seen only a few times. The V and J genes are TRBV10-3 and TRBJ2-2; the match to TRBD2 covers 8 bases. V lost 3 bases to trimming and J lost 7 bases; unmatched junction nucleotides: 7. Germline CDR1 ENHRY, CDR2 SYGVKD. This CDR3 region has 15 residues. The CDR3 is CAISEAGVPHGELFF. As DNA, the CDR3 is TGTGCCATCAGTGAAGCGGGAGTCCCCCACGGGGAGCTGTTTTTT.

The CDR3 region has the DNA TGTGCCAGCAGCTTCAACGGTAGAGGCCAAGATACGCAGTATTTT. Its protein is CASSFNGRGQDTQYF. J is TRBJ2-3 and V is TRBV7-3; D remains ambiguous. The V end was cut by 3 bases, the J end by 5 bases, with 15 bases between. Germline V gives CDR1 SGHTA, CDR2 FQGTGA. CDR3 size: 15 residues.

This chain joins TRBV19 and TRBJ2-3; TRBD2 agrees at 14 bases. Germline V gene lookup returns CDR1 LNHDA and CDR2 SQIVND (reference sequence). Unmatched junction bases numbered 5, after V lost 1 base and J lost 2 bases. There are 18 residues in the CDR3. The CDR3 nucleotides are TGTGCCAGTAGTATAGGGACTAGCGGGAGGTACGACACAGATACGCAGTATTTT. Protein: CASSIGTSGRYDTDTQYF.

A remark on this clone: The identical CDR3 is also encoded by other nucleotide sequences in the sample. In nucleotides, the CDR3 is TGTGCCAGCAGTTACGGGGCCAACACCGGGGAGCTGTTTTTT. The encoded protein is CASSYGANTGELFF. The chain is built from TRBV6-5 and TRBJ2-2; D is perhaps TRBD1 (5 bases). Germline CDR1 reads MNHEY; CDR2 reads SVGAGI. Trimming removed 2 bases at V and 2 bases at J, with 6 bases between. The CDR3 length is 14 residues.

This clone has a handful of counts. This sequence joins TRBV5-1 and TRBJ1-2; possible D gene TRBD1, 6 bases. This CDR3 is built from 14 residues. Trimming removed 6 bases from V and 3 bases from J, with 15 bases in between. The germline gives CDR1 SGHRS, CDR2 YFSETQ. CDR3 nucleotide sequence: TGCGCCAGCACGGGTGGGGGGGGCGACTATGGCTACACCTTC. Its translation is CASTGGGGDYGYTF.

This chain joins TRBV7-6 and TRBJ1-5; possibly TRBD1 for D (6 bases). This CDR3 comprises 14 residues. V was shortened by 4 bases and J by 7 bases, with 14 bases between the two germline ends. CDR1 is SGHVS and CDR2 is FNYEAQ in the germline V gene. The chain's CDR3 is CASSSDSFGQPQHF. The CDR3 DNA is TGTGCCAGCAGCTCGGACAGTTTTGGACAGCCCCAGCATTTT.

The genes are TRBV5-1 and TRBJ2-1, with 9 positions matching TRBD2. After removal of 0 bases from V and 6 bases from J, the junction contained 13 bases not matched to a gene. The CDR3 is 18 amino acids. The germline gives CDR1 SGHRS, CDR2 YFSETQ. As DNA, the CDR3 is TGCGCCAGCAGCTTGGAGGCTAGCGGGAACGGGTTAGCCAATGAGCAGTTCTTC. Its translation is CASSLEASGNGLANEQFF.

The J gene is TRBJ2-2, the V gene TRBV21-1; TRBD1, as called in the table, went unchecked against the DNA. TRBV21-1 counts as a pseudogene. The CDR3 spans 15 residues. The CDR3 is CASSRHRGRTGELFF. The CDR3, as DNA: TGTGCCAGCAGCAGACACAGGGGTCGCACCGGGGAGCTGTTTTTT.

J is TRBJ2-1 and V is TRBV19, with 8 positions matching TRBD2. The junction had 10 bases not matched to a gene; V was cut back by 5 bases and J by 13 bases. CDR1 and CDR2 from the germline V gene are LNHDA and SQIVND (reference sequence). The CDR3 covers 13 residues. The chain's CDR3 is CASSSYGGDAQFF. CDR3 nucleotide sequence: TGTGCCAGTAGTTCCTACGGGGGGGACGCACAGTTCTTC.

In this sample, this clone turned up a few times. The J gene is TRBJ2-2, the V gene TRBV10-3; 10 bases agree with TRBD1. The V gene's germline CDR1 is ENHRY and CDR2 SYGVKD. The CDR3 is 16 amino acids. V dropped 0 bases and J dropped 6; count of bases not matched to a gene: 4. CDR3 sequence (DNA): TGTGCCATCAGTGAGTCGGGACAGGGGCTTTCCGGGGAGCTGTTTTTT. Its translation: CAISESGQGLSGELFF.

CDR3 sequence: CASSSPRAGGYEQYF. DNA of the CDR3: TGTGCCAGCAGTTCTCCAAGAGCGGGAGGTTACGAGCAGTACTTC. The chain combines TRBV28 with TRBJ2-7, with 9 bases matching TRBD2. The trim removed 4 bases at V and 4 bases at J, leaving 8 bases unmatched. CDR1 MDHEN and CDR2 SYDVKM come from the germline V gene. The CDR3 runs 15 residues.

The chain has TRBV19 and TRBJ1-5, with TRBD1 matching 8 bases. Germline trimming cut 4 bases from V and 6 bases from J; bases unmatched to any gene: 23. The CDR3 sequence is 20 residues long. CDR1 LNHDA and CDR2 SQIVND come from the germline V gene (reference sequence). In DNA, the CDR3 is TGTGCCAGTAGTAACCCGGGACAGGCTACATATATAGCAATCGGTCAGCCCCAGCATTTT. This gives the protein CASSNPGQATYIAIGQPQHF.

The CDR3 region has the DNA TGTGCCAGCAGTGTGGCCAGCGGGGGGAACACCGGGGAGCTGTTTTTT. Translation gives CASSVASGGNTGELFF. The V call is TRBV2, the J call TRBJ2-2, with 8 bases aligning to TRBD2. This CDR3 spans 16 amino acids. In germline, CDR1 is SNHLY, CDR2 FYNNEI. V trimming: 4 bases; J trimming: 1 base; junction bases outside the gene matches: 5. Together with reference TRBV2 and TRBJ2-2, the CDR3 gives the full variable domain: EPEVTQTPSHQVTQMGQEVILRCVPISNHLYFYWYRQILGQKVEFLVSFYNNEISEKSEIFDDQFSVERPDGSNFTLKIRSTKLEDSAMYFCASSVASGGNTGELFFGEGSRLTVL.

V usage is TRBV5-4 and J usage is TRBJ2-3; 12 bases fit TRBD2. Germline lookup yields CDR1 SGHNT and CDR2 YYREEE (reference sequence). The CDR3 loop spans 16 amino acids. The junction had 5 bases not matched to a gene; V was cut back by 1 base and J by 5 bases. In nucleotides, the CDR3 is TGTGCCAGCAGCTTGAAGCTAGCGGGAGGGCGAGATACGCAGTATTTT. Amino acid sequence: CASSLKLAGGRDTQYF.

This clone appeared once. CDR3 amino acids: CASSLTPGWDGYTF. The CDR3 nucleotides read TGCGCCAGCAGCTTGACCCCGGGGTGGGATGGCTACACCTTC. This sequence joins TRBV5-1 and TRBJ1-2; no clear D gene. This CDR3 is 14 amino acids long. Trimming left V 1 base short and J 6 bases short, with 13 bases between. Per germline, CDR1 SGHRS and CDR2 YFSETQ. The full variable domain, its missing parts supplied by reference TRBV5-1 and TRBJ1-2, is KAGVTQTPRYLIKTRGQQVTLSCSPISGHRSVSWYQQTPGQGLQFLFEYFSETQRNKGNFPGRFSGRQFSNSRSEMNVSTLELGDSALYLCASSLTPGWDGYTFGSGTRLTVV.

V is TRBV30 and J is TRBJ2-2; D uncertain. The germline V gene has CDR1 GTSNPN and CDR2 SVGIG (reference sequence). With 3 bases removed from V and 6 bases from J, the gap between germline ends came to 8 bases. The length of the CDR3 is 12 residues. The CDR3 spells CAWRSTPGELFF. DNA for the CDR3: TGTGCCTGGAGGTCGACTCCCGGGGAGCTGTTTTTT. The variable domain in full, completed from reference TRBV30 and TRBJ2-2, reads SQTIHQWPATLVQPVGSPLSLECTVEGTSNPNLYWYRQAAGRGLQLLFYSVGIGQISSEVPQNLSASRPQDRQFILSSKKLLLSDSGFYLCAWRSTPGELFFGEGSRLTVL.